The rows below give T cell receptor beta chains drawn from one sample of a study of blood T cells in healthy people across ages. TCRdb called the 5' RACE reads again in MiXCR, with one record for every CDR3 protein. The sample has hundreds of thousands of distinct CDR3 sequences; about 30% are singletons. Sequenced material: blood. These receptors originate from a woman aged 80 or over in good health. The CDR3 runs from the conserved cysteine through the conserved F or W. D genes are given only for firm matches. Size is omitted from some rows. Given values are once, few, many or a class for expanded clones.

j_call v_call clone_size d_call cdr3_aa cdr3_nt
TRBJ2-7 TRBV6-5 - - CASSYSPGVGEAQYF TGTGCCAGCAGTTACTCGCCAGGGGTCGGAGAGGCCCAGTACTTC
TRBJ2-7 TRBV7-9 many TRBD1 CASSHAGTGSSEQYF TGTGCCAGCAGCCACGCCGGGACAGGGTCGAGTGAGCAGTACTTC
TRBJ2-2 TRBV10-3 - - CAIRTWNTGELFF TGTGCCATCAGGACTTGGAACACCGGGGAGCTGTTTTTT
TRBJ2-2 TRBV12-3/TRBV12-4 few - CASHPRANTGELFF TGTGCCAGCCACCCGAGAGCGAACACCGGGGAGCTGTTTTTT
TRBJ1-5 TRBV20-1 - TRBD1 CSARFWGQGGDQPQHF TGCAGTGCTAGGTTTTGGGGACAGGGTGGCGATCAGCCCCAGCATTTT
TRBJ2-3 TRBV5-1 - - CASSLDGNSGTDTQYF TGCGCCAGCAGCTTGGATGGGAATTCGGGGACAGATACGCAGTATTTT
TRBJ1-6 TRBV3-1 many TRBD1 CASSLSGTGRAYNSPLHF TGTGCCAGCAGCTTATCCGGGACAGGGCGCGCCTATAATTCACCCCTCCACTTT
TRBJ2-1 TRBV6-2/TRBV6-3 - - CASSSPSNEQFF TGTGCCAGCAGTTCCCCATCCAATGAGCAGTTCTTC
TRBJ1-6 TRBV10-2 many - CASLPGTTNSPLHF TGCGCCAGCTTACCCGGGACAACTAATTCACCCCTCCACTTT
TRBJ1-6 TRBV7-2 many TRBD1 CASSSGQGYSPLHF TGTGCCAGCAGCTCGGGACAGGGATATTCACCCCTCCACTTT
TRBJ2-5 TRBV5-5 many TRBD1 CASRPGTVSGTQYF TGTGCCAGCAGGCCCGGGACAGTCTCGGGGACCCAGTACTTC